The present TCR beta chain was sequenced within a study of radiotherapy plus CTLA-4 blockade in lung cancer. The assay was immunoSEQ multiplex PCR, and TCRdb's table has in-frame clones only and misses some. Among some 50,000 clones listed, 65% to 85% were seen once. Germline CDR1 and CDR2: SQVTM and ANQGSEA. V was clipped by 7 bases and J by 6 bases; unmatched bases: 17. The CDR3 sequence is 15 residues long. The V gene is TRBV29-1, the J gene TRBJ1-1; 7 bases align to TRBD1. The TCR originated in a human donor with non-small cell lung cancer who had a partial response to radiotherapy plus ipilimumab. The source was peripheral blood, collected from a patient treated with radiotherapy plus ipilimumab. CDR3 sequence (DNA): TGCAGCGCTAGAACCCAGCAGGGGGAAGTCGCTGAAGCTTTCTTT. Its protein is CSARTQQGEVAEAFF. Full variable domain (outside the CDR3, taken from reference TRBV29-1 and TRBJ1-1): SAVISQKPSRDICQRGTSLTIQCQVDSQVTMMFWYRQQPGQSLTLIATANQGSEATYESGFVIDKFPISRPNLTFSTLTVSNMSPEDSSIYLCSARTQQGEVAEAFFGQGTRLTVV.